The source of this T cell receptor (beta chain) is a study of CD8 T cells in ankylosing spondylitis. General observations from the study: In synovial fluid and blood from reactive arthritis, some motif variants were previously reported. Significant enrichment of disease-linked clones was reported in matched ankylosing spondylitis synovial fluid. Seemingly characteristic of ankylosing spondylitis blood was a TCR beta motif consisting of about 8 highly homologous variants.

In this sample, this clonotype turned up a few times. The antigen is not known. Quantitative 5'-RACE with molecular barcodes was used to make the TCR beta libraries. TCRdb itself ran the 5' RACE reads through MiXCR, one entry per CDR3 protein. The sample lists 750,000 to 850,000 distinct CDR3 sequences, 10% to 15% occurring once. CDR3 size: 14 residues. Trimming cost V 5 bases and J 5 bases, with 15 bases left between them. The germline gives CDR1 SGHTA, CDR2 FQGNSA. This chain links TRBV7-2 with TRBJ2-5; D call uncertain. Sequencing was performed on blood, either unsorted or a sorted T cell fraction (not recorded which). This sequence originates from a male donor with ankylosing spondylitis. The DNA for the CDR3 is TGTGCCAGCAGCCAGGCGGTGGGCGCGGAGACCCAGTACTTC. Protein sequence: CASSQAVGAETQYF.